The 8 T cell receptor beta chains reported below all come from one sample, sequenced in a study of T cells after yellow fever vaccination. TCRdb used MiXCR to reprocess the 5' RACE reads, holding one entry per CDR3 protein. Of some 220,000 distinct CDR3 sequences listed, about 3% are singletons. The sequenced sample was CD4+ T cells sorted from PBMCs, obtained 10 days after the yellow fever booster vaccination. The receptor source for this set is a man between 18 and 35 years old who received the YFV17D yellow fever vaccine.

The chain is built from TRBV7-2 and TRBJ1-5; a weak D match, TRBD1 (6 bases). Germline V gene sequence: CDR1 SGHTA, CDR2 FQGNSA. The CDR3 length is 13 residues. V was cut by 4 bases and J by 4 bases, with 8 bases left in between. CDR3 loop: CASSSGTNQPQHF. CDR3 nucleotides: TGTGCCAGCAGCTCCGGGACAAATCAGCCCCAGCATTTT.

This clonotype came up many times. The rearrangement links TRBV21-1 to TRBJ2-7; no check of the table's D call, TRBD2, against the DNA was made. TRBV21-1 is reported as a pseudogene. This CDR3 has 13 residues. CDR3 loop: CASSKVEGHEQYV. The CDR3 DNA follows: TGTGCCAGCAGCAAAGTCGAGGGTCACGAGCAGTACGTC.

This clonotype was seen a handful of times. The genes are TRBV7-2 and TRBJ2-5; TRBD2 matches 9 bases. Trimming took 4 bases from V and 1 from J; bases not matched to a gene: 7. The CDR3 sequence is 16 residues long. Germline-derived CDR1 and CDR2 are SGHTA and FQGNSA. CDR3 loop: CASSSTGLAVQETQYF. In DNA form, the CDR3 reads TGTGCCAGCAGCTCAACGGGACTAGCAGTCCAAGAGACCCAGTACTTC.

This clonotype was found many times. This chain joins TRBV10-3 and TRBJ2-3, with a tentative D call TRBD2 (5 bases). The CDR3 totals 13 residues. In germline, CDR1 is ENHRY, CDR2 SYGVKD. Between the trimmed V and J ends, which lost 7 bases and 4 bases, there was a span of 12 bases. DNA of the CDR3: TGTGCCATCACTCGAGCGGCCGCAGATACGCAGTATTTT. It yields the protein CAITRAAADTQYF.

The J gene is TRBJ2-1, the V gene TRBV10-2; 7 bases match TRBD2. Germline lookup yields CDR1 WSHSY and CDR2 SAAADI. V trimming: 6 bases; J trimming: 7 bases; junction bases outside the gene matches: 15. The CDR3 totals 16 residues. The CDR3: CASRRAGPGGGNEQFF. Here the CDR3 DNA reads TGCGCCAGCAGAAGAGCGGGGCCCGGCGGGGGTAATGAGCAGTTCTTC.

This clonotype was seen many times. The rearrangement links TRBV12-3 or TRBV12-4 to TRBJ1-3; D uncertain. The V end lost 9 bases, the J end lost 0 bases, and 12 bases lay between the germline ends. The CDR3 spans 14 residues. The CDR3: CASSPRVSGNTIYF. CDR3 nucleotide sequence: TGTGCCAGTTCTCCCCGAGTCTCTGGAAACACCATATATTTT.

The J gene is TRBJ2-1, the V gene TRBV10-3; D perhaps matches TRBD1 (5 bases). V lost 9 bases and J 6 bases, leaving 15 bases between the germline ends. Germline values: CDR1 ENHRY, CDR2 SYGVKD. CDR3 length equals 13 residues. CDR3: CAMGLGDPNEQFF. CDR3 nucleotide sequence: TGTGCCATGGGGCTAGGAGACCCCAATGAGCAGTTCTTC.

The table lists this clonotype with a few counts. The chain uses TRBV7-2 and TRBJ2-3; the D is unclear. CDR1 is SGHTA, CDR2 FQGNSA, per germline. This CDR3 contains 13 residues. Trimming cost V 5 bases and J 6 bases, with 12 bases left between them. In DNA, the CDR3 is TGTGCCAGCAGCCCCTCTCCCCCGGATACGCAGTATTTT. Amino acids: CASSPSPPDTQYF.